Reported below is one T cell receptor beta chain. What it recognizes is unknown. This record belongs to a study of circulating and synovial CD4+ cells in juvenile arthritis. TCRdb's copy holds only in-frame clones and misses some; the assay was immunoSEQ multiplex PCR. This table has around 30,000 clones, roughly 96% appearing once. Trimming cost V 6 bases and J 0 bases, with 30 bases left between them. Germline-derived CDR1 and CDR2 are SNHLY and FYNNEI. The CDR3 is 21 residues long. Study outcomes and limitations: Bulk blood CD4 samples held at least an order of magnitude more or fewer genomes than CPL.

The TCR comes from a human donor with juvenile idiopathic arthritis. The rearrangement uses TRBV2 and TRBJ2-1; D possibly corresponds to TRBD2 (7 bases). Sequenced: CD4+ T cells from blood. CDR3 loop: CASRRTRPGGVKISSYNEQFF. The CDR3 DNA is TGTGCCAGCAGGCGAACTCGTCCGGGGGGCGTTAAAATTAGCTCCTACAATGAGCAGTTCTTC. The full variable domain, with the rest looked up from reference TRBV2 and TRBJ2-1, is EPEVTQTPSHQVTQMGQEVILRCVPISNHLYFYWYRQILGQKVEFLVSFYNNEISEKSEIFDDQFSVERPDGSNFTLKIRSTKLEDSAMYFCASRRTRPGGVKISSYNEQFFGPGTRLTVL.